The clone carrying this TCR beta chain was picked up a small number of times. Its cognate antigen is unknown. TCRdb reanalysed the 5' RACE reads using MiXCR and keeps one entry per CDR3 protein. The table has approximately 69,000 distinct CDR3 sequences, about 11% seen once. This sample was taken from a study of early T cells in non-severe SARS-CoV-2 infection. Study-wide points: A preference for anti-spike CD8 responses marked VDJdb matching, which missed private and CD4 specificities.

This CDR3 contains 12 residues. Trimming stripped 5 bases from V and 5 bases from J, with 9 bases between. This chain uses TRBV12-3 or TRBV12-4 with TRBJ1-1, with D uncertain. The material sequenced was whole blood. The receptor's source is an adult who was a healthcare worker with PCR-confirmed SARS-CoV-2 infection or an uninfected control (not recorded which). The CDR3 bases are TGTGCCAGCAGTCTTTTAAGGACTGAAGCTTTCTTT. Its translation is CASSLLRTEAFF.